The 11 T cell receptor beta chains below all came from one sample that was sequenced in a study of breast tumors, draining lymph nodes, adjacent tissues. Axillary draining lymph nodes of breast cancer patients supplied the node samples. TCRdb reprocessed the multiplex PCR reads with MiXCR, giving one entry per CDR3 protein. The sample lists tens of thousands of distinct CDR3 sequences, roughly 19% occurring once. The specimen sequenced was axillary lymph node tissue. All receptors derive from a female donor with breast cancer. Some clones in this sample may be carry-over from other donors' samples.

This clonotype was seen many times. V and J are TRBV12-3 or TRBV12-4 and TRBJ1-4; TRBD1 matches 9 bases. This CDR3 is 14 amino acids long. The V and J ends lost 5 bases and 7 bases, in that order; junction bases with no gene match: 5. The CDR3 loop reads CASSTGGKSEKLFF. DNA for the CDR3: TGTGCCAGCAGTACAGGGGGCAAGAGTGAAAAACTGTTTTTT.

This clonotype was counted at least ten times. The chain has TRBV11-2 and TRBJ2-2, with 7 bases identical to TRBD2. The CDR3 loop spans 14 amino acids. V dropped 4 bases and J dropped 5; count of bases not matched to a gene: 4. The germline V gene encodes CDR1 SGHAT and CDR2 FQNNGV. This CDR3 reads CASSSAGRTGELFF. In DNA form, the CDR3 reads TGTGCCAGCAGCTCTGCCGGGAGGACCGGGGAGCTGTTTTTT.

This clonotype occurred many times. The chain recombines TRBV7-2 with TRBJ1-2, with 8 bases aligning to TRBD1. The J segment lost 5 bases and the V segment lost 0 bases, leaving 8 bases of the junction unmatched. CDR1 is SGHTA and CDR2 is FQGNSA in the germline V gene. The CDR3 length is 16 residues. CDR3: CASSLAPGGIRYGYTF. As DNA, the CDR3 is TGTGCCAGCAGCTTAGCGCCAGGGGGCATTCGGTATGGCTACACCTTC.

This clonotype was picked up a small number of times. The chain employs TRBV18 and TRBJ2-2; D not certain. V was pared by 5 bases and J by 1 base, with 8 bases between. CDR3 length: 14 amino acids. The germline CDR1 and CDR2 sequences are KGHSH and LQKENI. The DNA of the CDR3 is TGTGCCAGCTCAGGAATATTGAACACCGGGGAGCTGTTTTTT. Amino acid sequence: CASSGILNTGELFF.

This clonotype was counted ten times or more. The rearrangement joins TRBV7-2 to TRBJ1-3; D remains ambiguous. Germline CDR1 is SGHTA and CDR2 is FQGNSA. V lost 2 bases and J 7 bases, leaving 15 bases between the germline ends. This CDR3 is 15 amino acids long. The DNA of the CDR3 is TGTGCCAGCAGCTTAAACCCAGGACCCGGGAACACCATATATTTT. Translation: CASSLNPGPGNTIYF. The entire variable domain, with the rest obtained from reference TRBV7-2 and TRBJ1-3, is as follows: GAGVSQSPSNKVTEKGKDVELRCDPISGHTALYWYRQSLGQGLEFLIYFQGNSAPDKSGLPSDRFSAERTGGSVSTLTIQRTQQEDSAVYLCASSLNPGPGNTIYFGEGSWLTVV.

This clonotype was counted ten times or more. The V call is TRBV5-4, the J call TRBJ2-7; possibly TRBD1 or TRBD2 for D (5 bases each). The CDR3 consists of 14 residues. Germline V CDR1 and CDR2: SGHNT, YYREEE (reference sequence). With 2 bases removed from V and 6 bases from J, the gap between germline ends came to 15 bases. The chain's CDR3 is CASSFPGGGSEQYF. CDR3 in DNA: TGTGCCAGCAGCTTTCCGGGTGGGGGATCCGAGCAGTACTTC. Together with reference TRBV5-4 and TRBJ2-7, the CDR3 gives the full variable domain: ETGVTQSPTHLIKTRGQQVTLRCSSQSGHNTVSWYQQALGQGPQFIFQYYREEENGRGNFPPRFSGLQFPNYSSELNVNALELDDSALYLCASSFPGGGSEQYFGPGTRLTVT.

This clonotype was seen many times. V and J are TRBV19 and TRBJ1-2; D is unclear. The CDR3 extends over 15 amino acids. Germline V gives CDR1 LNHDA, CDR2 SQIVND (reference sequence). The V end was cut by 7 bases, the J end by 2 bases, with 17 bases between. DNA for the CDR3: TGTGCCAGTAAACCGGGCGGACGCTTAAACTATGGCTACACCTTC. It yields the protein CASKPGGRLNYGYTF.

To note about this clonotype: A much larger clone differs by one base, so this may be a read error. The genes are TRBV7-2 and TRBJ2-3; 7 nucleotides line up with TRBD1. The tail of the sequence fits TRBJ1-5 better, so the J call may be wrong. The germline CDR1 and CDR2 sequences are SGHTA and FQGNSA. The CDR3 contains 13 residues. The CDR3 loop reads CASSLMGTDTQHF. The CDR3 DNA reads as TGTGCCAGCAGCTTAATGGGGACAGATACGCAGCATTTT.

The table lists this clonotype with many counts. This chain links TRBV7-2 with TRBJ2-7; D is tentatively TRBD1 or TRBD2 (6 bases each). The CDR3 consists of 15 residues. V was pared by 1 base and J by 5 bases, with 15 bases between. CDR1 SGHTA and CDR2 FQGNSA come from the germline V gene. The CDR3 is CASSLVGSGGHEQYF. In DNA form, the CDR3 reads TGTGCCAGCAGCTTAGTGGGATCCGGGGGCCACGAGCAGTACTTC. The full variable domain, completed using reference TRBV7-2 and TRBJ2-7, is GAGVSQSPSNKVTEKGKDVELRCDPISGHTALYWYRQSLGQGLEFLIYFQGNSAPDKSGLPSDRFSAERTGGSVSTLTIQRTQQEDSAVYLCASSLVGSGGHEQYFGPGTRLTVT.

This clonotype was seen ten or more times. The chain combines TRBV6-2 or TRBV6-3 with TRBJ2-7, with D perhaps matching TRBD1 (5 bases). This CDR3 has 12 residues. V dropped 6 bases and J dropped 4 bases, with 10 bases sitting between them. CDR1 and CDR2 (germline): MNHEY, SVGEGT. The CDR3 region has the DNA TGTGCCAGCAGCCACCAGGGTTACGAGCAGTACTTC. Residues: CASSHQGYEQYF.

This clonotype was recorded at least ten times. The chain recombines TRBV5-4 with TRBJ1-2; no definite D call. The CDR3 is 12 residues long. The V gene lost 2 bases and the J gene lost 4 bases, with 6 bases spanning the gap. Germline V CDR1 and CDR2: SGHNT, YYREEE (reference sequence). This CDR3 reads CASSFDIYGYTF. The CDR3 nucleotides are TGTGCCAGCAGCTTCGACATCTATGGCTACACCTTC.